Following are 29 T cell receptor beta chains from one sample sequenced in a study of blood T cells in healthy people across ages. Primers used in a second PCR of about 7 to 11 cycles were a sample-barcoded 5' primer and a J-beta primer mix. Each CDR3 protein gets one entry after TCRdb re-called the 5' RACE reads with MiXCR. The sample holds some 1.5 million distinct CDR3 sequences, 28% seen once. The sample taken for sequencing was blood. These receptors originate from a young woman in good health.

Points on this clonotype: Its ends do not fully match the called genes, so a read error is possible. The CDR3 loop reads CAGRGDRGSAYEQYF. In DNA form, the CDR3 reads TGCGCCGGCAGGGGCGACAGGGGGTCAGCCTACGAGCAGTACTTC. The V gene is TRBV6-1, the J gene TRBJ2-7; 9 bases line up with TRBD1. Germline V gene data show CDR1 as MNHNS and CDR2 as SASEGT. This CDR3 is 15 amino acids long.

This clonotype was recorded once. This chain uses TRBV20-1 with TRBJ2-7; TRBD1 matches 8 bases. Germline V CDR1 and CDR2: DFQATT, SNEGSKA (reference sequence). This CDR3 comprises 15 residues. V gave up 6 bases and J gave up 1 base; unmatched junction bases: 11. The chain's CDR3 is CSAERPRGRSYEQYF. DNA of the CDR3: TGCAGTGCGGAGAGGCCCAGGGGGCGGTCCTACGAGCAGTACTTC.

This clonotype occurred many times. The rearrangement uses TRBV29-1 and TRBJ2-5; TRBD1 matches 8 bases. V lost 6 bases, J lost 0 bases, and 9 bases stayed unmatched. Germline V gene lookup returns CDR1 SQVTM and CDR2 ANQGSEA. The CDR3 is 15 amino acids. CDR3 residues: CSVLSDRANQETQYF. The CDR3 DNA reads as TGCAGCGTCTTGTCGGACAGGGCAAACCAAGAGACCCAGTACTTC.

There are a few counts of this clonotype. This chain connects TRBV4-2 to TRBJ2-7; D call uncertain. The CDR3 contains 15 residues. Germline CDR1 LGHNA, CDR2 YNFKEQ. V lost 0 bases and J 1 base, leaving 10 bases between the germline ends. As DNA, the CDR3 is TGTGCCAGCAGCCAAGATCGGTACGGGTCCTACGAGCAGTACTTC. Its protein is CASSQDRYGSYEQYF.

CDR3 protein: CSARVGRSGANVLTF. CDR3 nucleotide sequence: TGCAGTGCTAGAGTGGGCCGCTCTGGGGCCAACGTCCTGACTTTC. The chain couples TRBV20-1 to TRBJ2-6; D is uncertain. Per germline, CDR1 DFQATT and CDR2 SNEGSKA (reference sequence). Trimming took 1 base from V and 0 from J, leaving 7 bases between them. CDR3 length: 15 amino acids.

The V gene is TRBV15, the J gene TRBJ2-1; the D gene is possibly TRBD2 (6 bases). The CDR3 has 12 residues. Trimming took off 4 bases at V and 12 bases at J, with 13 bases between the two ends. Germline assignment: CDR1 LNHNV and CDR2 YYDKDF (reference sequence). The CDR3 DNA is TGTGCCACCAGCACTAGACTAGTGCTGCAGTTCTTC. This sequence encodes CATSTRLVLQFF.

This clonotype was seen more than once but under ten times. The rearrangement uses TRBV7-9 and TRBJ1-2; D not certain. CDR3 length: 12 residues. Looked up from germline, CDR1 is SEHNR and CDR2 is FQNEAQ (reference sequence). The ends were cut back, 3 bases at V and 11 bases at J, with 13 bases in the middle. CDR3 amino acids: CASSFGRELYTF. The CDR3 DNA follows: TGTGCCAGCAGCTTCGGGCGGGAGTTGTACACCTTC.

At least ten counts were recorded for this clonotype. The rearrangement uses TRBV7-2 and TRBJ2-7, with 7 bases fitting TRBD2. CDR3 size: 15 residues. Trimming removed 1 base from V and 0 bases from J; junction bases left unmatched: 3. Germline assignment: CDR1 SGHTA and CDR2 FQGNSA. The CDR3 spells CASSLEGTNSYEQYF. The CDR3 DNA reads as TGTGCCAGCAGCTTAGAAGGGACTAACTCCTACGAGCAGTACTTC.

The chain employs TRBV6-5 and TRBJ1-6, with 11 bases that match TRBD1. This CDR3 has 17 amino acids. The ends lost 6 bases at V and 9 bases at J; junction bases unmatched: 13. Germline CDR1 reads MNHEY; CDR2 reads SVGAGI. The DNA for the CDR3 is TGTGCCAGCAGCTACCTCAAAGGGGGGACAGGGGGTTCACCCCTCCACTTT. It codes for CASSYLKGGTGGSPLHF.

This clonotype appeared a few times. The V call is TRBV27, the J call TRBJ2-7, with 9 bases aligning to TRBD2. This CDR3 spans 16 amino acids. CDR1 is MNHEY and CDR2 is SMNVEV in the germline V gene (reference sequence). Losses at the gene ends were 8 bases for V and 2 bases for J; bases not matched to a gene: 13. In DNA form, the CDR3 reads TGTGCCAGCGGTTCAACTCCGGGACTAGCAGCCTACGAGCAGTACTTC. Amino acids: CASGSTPGLAAYEQYF.

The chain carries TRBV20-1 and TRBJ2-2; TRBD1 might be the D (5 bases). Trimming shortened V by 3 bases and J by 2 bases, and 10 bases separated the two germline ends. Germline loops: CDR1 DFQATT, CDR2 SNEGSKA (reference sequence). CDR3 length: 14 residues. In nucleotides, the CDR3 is TGCAGTGCTAGTCGCAGGGTCAACACCGGGGAGCTGTTTTTT. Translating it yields CSASRRVNTGELFF.

The CDR3: CASSFWDRGSPGEQYF. The CDR3 coding sequence is TGTGCCAGCAGTTTTTGGGACAGGGGGTCTCCGGGCGAGCAGTACTTC. The genes are TRBV28 and TRBJ2-7; 11 bases fit TRBD1. There are 16 residues in the CDR3. In germline, CDR1 is MDHEN, CDR2 SYDVKM. The trim removed 3 bases at V and 6 bases at J, leaving 10 bases unmatched.

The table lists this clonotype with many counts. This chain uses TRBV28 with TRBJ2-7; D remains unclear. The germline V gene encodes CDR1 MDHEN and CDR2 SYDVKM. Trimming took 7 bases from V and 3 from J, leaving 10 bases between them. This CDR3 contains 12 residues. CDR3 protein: CASTRSGYEQYF. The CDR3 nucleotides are TGTGCCAGCACCAGGTCGGGCTACGAGCAGTACTTC.

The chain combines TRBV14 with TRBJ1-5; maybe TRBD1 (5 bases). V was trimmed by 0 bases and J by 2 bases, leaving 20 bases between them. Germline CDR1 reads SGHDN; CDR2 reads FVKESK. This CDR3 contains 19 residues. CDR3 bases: TGTGCCAGCAGCCAAGAGAGGGGACTTGCTAGCAAAGGCAATCAGCCCCAGCATTTT. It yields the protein CASSQERGLASKGNQPQHF.

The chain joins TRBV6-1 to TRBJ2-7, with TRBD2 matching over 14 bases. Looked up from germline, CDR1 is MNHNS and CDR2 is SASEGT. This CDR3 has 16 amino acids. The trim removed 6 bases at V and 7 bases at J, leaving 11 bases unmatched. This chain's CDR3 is CASSRGLAGELQEQYF. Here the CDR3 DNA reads TGTGCCAGCAGCCGGGGACTAGCGGGAGAGCTACAGGAGCAGTACTTC.

CDR3 in amino acids: CASSDTRGSDETQYF. DNA of the CDR3: TGTGCCAGCAGTGACACCAGGGGGAGTGATGAGACCCAGTACTTC. V usage is TRBV6-6 and J usage is TRBJ2-5; 7 bases map to TRBD1. V shed 5 bases, J shed 5 bases, and the junction held 11 bases outside the gene matches. The CDR3 runs 15 residues. Germline V gene data show CDR1 as MNHNY and CDR2 as SVGAGI (reference sequence).

The CDR3 sequence is CASSDPLAYEQYF. In DNA, the CDR3 is TGTGCCAGCAGTGACCCCCTGGCCTACGAGCAGTACTTC. V is TRBV6-5 and J is TRBJ2-7; D is undetermined. Trimming removed 5 bases at V and 2 bases at J, with 10 bases between. The CDR3 consists of 13 residues. Germline V gene sequence: CDR1 MNHEY, CDR2 SVGAGI.

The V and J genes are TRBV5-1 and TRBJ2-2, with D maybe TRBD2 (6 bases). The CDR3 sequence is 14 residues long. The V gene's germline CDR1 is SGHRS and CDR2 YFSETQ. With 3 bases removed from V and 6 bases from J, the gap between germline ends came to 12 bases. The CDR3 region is CASSWATGAGELFF. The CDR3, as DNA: TGCGCCAGCAGCTGGGCGACGGGAGCCGGGGAGCTGTTTTTT.

CDR3 nucleotides: TGTGCCAGCAGTAAACAGGGGGCCTACGAGCAGTACTTC. Protein sequence: CASSKQGAYEQYF. This chain joins TRBV6-1 and TRBJ2-7; 8 nucleotides line up with TRBD1. CDR1 and CDR2 (germline): MNHNS, SASEGT. The CDR3 contains 13 residues. The V and J ends lost 5 bases and 2 bases, in that order; junction bases with no gene match: 2.

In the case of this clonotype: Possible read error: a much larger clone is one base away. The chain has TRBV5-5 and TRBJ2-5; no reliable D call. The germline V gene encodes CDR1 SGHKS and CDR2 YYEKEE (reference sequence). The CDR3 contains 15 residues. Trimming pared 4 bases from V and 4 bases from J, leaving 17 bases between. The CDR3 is CASSPNLATIETQYF. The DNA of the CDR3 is TGTGCCAGCAGCCCTAATTTGGCAACCATAGAGACCCAGTACTTC. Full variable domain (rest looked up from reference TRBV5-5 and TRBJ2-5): DAGVTQSPTHLIKTRGQQVTLRCSPISGHKSVSWYQQVLGQGPQFIFQYYEKEERGRGNFPDRFSARQFPNYSSELNVNALLLGDSALYLCASSPNLATIETQYFGPGTRLLVL.

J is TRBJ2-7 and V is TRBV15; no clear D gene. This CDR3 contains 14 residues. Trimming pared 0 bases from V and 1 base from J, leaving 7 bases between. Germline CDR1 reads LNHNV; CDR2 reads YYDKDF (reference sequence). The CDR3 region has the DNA TGTGCCACCAGCAGAGATTTGATATCCTACGAGCAGTACTTC. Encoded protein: CATSRDLISYEQYF.

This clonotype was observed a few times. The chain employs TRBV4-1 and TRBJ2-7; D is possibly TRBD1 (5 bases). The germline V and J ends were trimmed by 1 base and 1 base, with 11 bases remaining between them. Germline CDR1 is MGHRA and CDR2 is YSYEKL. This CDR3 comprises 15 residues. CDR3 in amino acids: CASSQVKGSSYEQYF. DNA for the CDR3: TGCGCCAGCAGCCAAGTTAAGGGGTCTTCCTACGAGCAGTACTTC.

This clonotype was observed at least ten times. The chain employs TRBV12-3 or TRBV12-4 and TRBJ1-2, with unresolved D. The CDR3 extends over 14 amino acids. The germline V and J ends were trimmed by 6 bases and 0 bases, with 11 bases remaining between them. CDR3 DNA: TGTGCCAGCAGCCCTTCCCGGGCTAACTATGGCTACACCTTC. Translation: CASSPSRANYGYTF.

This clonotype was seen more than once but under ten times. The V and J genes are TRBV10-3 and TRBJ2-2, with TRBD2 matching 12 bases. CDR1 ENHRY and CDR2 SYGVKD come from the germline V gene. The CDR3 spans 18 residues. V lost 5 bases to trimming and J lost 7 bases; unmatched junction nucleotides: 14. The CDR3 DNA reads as TGTGCCATCAGTCCCGGACTAGCGGGACCTAAGTACGGCGGGGAGCTGTTTTTT. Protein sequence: CAISPGLAGPKYGGELFF.

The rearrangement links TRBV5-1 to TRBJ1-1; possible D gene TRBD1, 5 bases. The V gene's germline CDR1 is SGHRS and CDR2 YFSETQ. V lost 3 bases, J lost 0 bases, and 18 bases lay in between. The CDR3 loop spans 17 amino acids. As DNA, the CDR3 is TGCGCCAGCAGCTCCCGCGGGGTGCGGGGGGTGAACACTGAAGCTTTCTTT. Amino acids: CASSSRGVRGVNTEAFF.

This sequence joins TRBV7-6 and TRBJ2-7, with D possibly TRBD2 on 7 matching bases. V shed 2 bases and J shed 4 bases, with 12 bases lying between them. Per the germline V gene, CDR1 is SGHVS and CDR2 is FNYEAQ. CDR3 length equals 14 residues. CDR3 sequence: CASSLKGGDYEQYF. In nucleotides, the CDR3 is TGTGCCAGCAGCTTAAAAGGGGGGGATTACGAGCAGTACTTC. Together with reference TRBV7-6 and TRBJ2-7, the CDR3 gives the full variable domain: GAGVSQSPRYKVTKRGQDVALRCDPISGHVSLYWYRQALGQGPEFLTYFNYEAQQDKSGLPNDRFSAERPEGSISTLTIQRTEQRDSAMYRCASSLKGGDYEQYFGPGTRLTVT.

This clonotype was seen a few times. CDR3 bases: TGCAGTGTCTCGACTAGCGGGAGGACGAAGACCCAGTACTTC. This encodes CSVSTSGRTKTQYF. The gene calls are TRBV20-1 and TRBJ2-5, with 13 nucleotides matching TRBD2. The germline gives CDR1 DFQATT, CDR2 SNEGSKA (reference sequence). V gave up 7 bases and J gave up 6 bases; unmatched junction bases: 8. CDR3 size: 14 residues.

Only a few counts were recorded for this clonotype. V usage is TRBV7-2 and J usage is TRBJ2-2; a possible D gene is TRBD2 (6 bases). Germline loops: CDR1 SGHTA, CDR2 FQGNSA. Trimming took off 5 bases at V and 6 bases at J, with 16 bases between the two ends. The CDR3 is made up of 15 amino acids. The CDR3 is CASSQLRGVPGELFF. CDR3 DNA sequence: TGTGCCAGCAGCCAATTGCGGGGAGTTCCCGGGGAGCTGTTTTTT.

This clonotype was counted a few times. The CDR3 protein is CSARDISGNTIYF. Written as DNA, the CDR3 is TGCAGTGCTAGAGACATCTCTGGAAACACCATATATTTT. V and J are TRBV20-1 and TRBJ1-3, with D unclear. Deletions cut 0 bases from V and 0 bases from J, with 3 bases between. Germline V gene sequence: CDR1 DFQATT, CDR2 SNEGSKA (reference sequence). The CDR3 has 13 amino acids.